One sample yielded the 20 T cell receptor beta chains listed below, sequenced in a study of blood T cell repertoires in COVID-19. Only in-frame clones appear in the TCRdb table, and some are missing; sequencing was by immunoSEQ multiplex PCR. The sample records 250,000 to 350,000 clones, 70% to 90% being singletons. The material sequenced was peripheral blood. These receptors were taken from a human donor with COVID-19, enrolled during active disease. The donor label of this sample is uncertain.

The V gene is TRBV27, the J gene TRBJ1-5; no clear D. This CDR3 has 15 amino acids. Trimming cost V 4 bases and J 0 bases, with 10 bases left between them. CDR1 is MNHEY, CDR2 SMNVEV, per germline (reference sequence). CDR3 nucleotide sequence: TGTGCCAGCAGTTCCACCTATAATAGCAATCAGCCCCAGCATTTT. This codes for CASSSTYNSNQPQHF.

The chain has TRBV18 and TRBJ2-3, with 8 bases matching TRBD1. CDR3 size: 16 residues. Looked up from germline, CDR1 is KGHSH and CDR2 is LQKENI. Trimming at V came to 3 bases and at J to 4 bases, leaving 9 bases not matched to a gene. CDR3 in DNA: TGTGCCAGCTCACCCAGAGGACAGGGAATTCCAGATACGCAGTATTTT. Translation gives CASSPRGQGIPDTQYF.

CDR3: CASSLEGRDYEQYF. As DNA, the CDR3 is TGCGCCAGCAGCTTGGAGGGCAGGGACTACGAGCAGTACTTC. The rearrangement uses TRBV5-1 and TRBJ2-7; the D gene is possibly TRBD1 (5 bases). The germline CDR1 and CDR2 sequences are SGHRS and YFSETQ. Trimming shortened V by 0 bases and J by 3 bases, and 10 bases separated the two germline ends. This CDR3 contains 14 residues.

This CDR3 is CASSNWGVGYTF. The CDR3 bases are TGTGCCAGTAGTAACTGGGGAGTTGGCTACACCTTC. The genes are TRBV19 and TRBJ1-2; D is unresolved. Germline CDR1 and CDR2: LNHDA and SQIVND (reference sequence). This CDR3 region has 12 residues. V was pared by 4 bases and J by 7 bases, with 10 bases between.

The chain joins TRBV6-5 to TRBJ2-1; no firm D call. The CDR3 sequence is 12 residues long. V was cut by 0 bases and J by 15 bases, with 12 bases left in between. Germline CDR1 MNHEY, CDR2 SVGAGI. The CDR3 loop is CASSYSTEQGFF. Written as DNA, the CDR3 is TGTGCCAGCAGTTACTCGACGGAGCAAGGGTTCTTC.

The J gene is TRBJ2-2, the V gene TRBV7-2; a weak D match, TRBD1 (5 bases). V lost 5 bases, J lost 1 base, and 8 bases lay in between. Germline loops: CDR1 SGHTA, CDR2 FQGNSA. CDR3 length: 14 amino acids. CDR3 protein: CASSLQGNTGELFF. CDR3 nucleotides: TGTGCCAGCAGCCTCCAGGGGAACACCGGGGAGCTGTTTTTT.

CDR3 protein: CASSLQSAAPYEQYF. The CDR3 DNA reads TGTGCCAGCAGCTTACAATCGGCGGCACCATACGAGCAGTACTTC. The V call is TRBV11-2, the J call TRBJ2-7; D not certain. Germline CDR1 SGHAT, CDR2 FQNNGV. V lost 2 bases and J 4 bases, leaving 15 bases between the germline ends. This CDR3 spans 15 amino acids.

Concerning this clone itself: This specimen includes other DNA sequences encoding the same CDR3. This chain links TRBV30 with TRBJ1-6; possibly TRBD1 for D (5 bases). The germline V gene has CDR1 GTSNPN and CDR2 SVGIG (reference sequence). There are 15 residues in the CDR3. Trimming cost V 1 base and J 1 base, with 8 bases left between them. The CDR3 DNA is TGTGCCTGGAGTGGAAGGGGTTCCTATAATTCACCCCTCCACTTT. Translated: CAWSGRGSYNSPLHF.

This clone occurred a few times. This chain uses TRBV7-3 with TRBJ1-1; 7 bases agree with TRBD1. The CDR3 extends over 13 amino acids. Losses at the gene ends were 6 bases for V and 5 bases for J; bases not matched to a gene: 6. Germline loops: CDR1 SGHTA, CDR2 FQGTGA. CDR3 region: CASSFDRATEAFF. The CDR3 DNA sequence: TGTGCCAGCAGTTTCGACAGGGCTACTGAAGCTTTCTTT.

The sample holds one count of this clone. This chain uses TRBV18 with TRBJ2-1; 11 bases fit TRBD1. CDR1 KGHSH and CDR2 LQKENI come from the germline V gene. J lost 7 bases, V lost 1 base, and 6 bases had no gene match. The CDR3 covers 16 residues. The CDR3 region is CASSPQWTGGLNEQFF. CDR3 coding DNA: TGTGCCAGCTCACCACAATGGACAGGGGGCTTGAATGAGCAGTTCTTC.

V gene TRBV3-1 (or the pseudogene TRBV3-2) combines with J gene TRBJ1-4; tentative D call: TRBD1 (5 bases). There are 13 residues in the CDR3. The germline V and J ends were trimmed by 6 bases and 4 bases, with 9 bases remaining between them. The germline gives CDR1 LGHDT, CDR2 YNNKEL (reference sequence). CDR3 sequence reads: CASRKGLNEKLFF. Written as DNA, the CDR3 is TGTGCCAGCAGAAAGGGACTTAATGAAAAACTGTTTTTT.

The chain carries TRBV19 and TRBJ2-4, with 9 bases fitting TRBD1. CDR3 length: 15 amino acids. With 3 bases clipped from V and 7 bases from J, the junction kept 7 bases outside the gene matches. Germline CDR1 is LNHDA and CDR2 is SQIVND (reference sequence). The CDR3 loop reads CASSMDTGGKNIQYF. CDR3 nucleotide sequence: TGTGCCAGTAGTATGGATACAGGGGGCAAGAACATTCAGTACTTC.

As to this clone: Sequence at one end of the junction differs from germline and may be a read error. This chain links TRBV5-6 with TRBJ2-7; TRBD2 might be the D (6 bases). Germline V gene lookup returns CDR1 SGHDT and CDR2 YYEEEE. CDR3 size: 13 residues. The CDR3 spells CASIVDGYGDSIF. CDR3 nucleotide sequence: TGTGCCAGCATCGTGGACGGGTATGGGGACTCCATCTTC. The complete variable domain, with remaining parts taken from reference TRBV5-6 and TRBJ2-7, reads DAGVTQSPTHLIKTRGQQVTLRCSPKSGHDTVSWYQQALGQGPQFIFQYYEEEERQRGNFPDRFSGHQFPNYSSELNVNALLLGDSALYLCASIVDGYGDSIFGPGTRLTVT.

The V gene is TRBV5-6, the J gene TRBJ2-2; TRBD1 is a possible D gene (5 bases). The V gene's germline CDR1 is SGHDT and CDR2 YYEEEE. This CDR3 is built from 17 residues. V lost 4 bases and J lost 0, with 16 bases in between. The CDR3 DNA reads as TGTGCCAGCAGCCCCGATCTAGGGGTTACGAACACCGGGGAGCTGTTTTTT. It yields the protein CASSPDLGVTNTGELFF.

This rearrangement joins TRBV11-3 to TRBJ2-5, with 7 bases matching TRBD1. CDR1 and CDR2 (germline): SGHNT, YENEEA. The CDR3 contains 14 residues. The V gene end was trimmed by 4 bases and the J gene end by 2 bases; junction bases not matched to a gene: 4. The DNA of the CDR3 is TGTGCCAGCAGCTCAGGGGGACAGCAAGAGACCCAGTACTTC. Its protein is CASSSGGQQETQYF.

This clone appeared a single time. The genes are TRBV7-2 and TRBJ2-3, with 9 bases lining up with TRBD2. Germline loops: CDR1 SGHTA, CDR2 FQGNSA. The CDR3 runs 17 residues. With 3 bases clipped from V and 2 bases from J, the junction kept 9 bases outside the gene matches. The CDR3, as DNA: TGTGCCAGCAGCTTCCGGACTAGCGCTCTCTTCACAGATACGCAGTATTTT. Translating it yields CASSFRTSALFTDTQYF.

The chain combines TRBV29-1 with TRBJ1-1; D is ambiguous. The V gene's germline CDR1 is SQVTM and CDR2 ANQGSEA. The ends were cut back, 5 bases at V and 0 bases at J, with 13 bases in the middle. This CDR3 has 14 residues. The CDR3 spells CSVKGGSVNTEAFF. The CDR3 DNA reads as TGCAGCGTTAAAGGAGGCAGCGTGAACACTGAAGCTTTCTTT.

The genes are TRBV9 and TRBJ2-2; the D is unclear. CDR3 length equals 12 residues. Germline V gene data show CDR1 as SGDLS and CDR2 as YYNGEE. V was shortened by 1 base and J by 6 bases, with 4 bases between the two germline ends. The CDR3, as DNA: TGTGCCAGCAGCGTACGGGCCGGGGAGCTGTTTTTT. Encoded protein: CASSVRAGELFF.

V gene TRBV5-5 combines with J gene TRBJ1-5; D call uncertain. V lost 4 bases, J lost 4 bases, and 12 bases lay in between. The germline gives CDR1 SGHKS, CDR2 YYEKEE (reference sequence). The CDR3 is 14 amino acids. The CDR3 sequence is CASSPVAVNQPQHF. CDR3 DNA: TGTGCCAGCAGCCCGGTTGCGGTTAATCAGCCCCAGCATTTT.

The chain carries TRBV29-1 and TRBJ2-1; a weak D match, TRBD2 (5 bases). V dropped 8 bases and J dropped 8 bases, with 19 bases sitting between them. The germline V gene encodes CDR1 SQVTM and CDR2 ANQGSEA. The CDR3 runs to 13 residues. The CDR3 nucleotides are TGCAGCTCGCGATCTAGCAGTGGCTATGAGCAGTTCTTC. Its translation is CSSRSSSGYEQFF.